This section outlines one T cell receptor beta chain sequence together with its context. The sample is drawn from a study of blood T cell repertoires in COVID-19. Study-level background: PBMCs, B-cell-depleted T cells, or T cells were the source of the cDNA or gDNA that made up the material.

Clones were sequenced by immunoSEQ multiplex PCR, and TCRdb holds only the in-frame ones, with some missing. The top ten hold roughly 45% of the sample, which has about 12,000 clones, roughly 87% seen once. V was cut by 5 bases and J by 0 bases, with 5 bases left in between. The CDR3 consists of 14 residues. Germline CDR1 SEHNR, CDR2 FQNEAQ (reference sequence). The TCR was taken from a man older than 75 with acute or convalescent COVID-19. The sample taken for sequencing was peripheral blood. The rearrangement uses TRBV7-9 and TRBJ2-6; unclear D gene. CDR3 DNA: TGTGCCAGCAGCCCACTCTCTGGGGCCAACGTCCTGACTTTC. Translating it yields CASSPLSGANVLTF.